This TCR beta chain was captured by sequencing in a study of blood T cell repertoires in COVID-19. The overall study: Researchers got acute and convalescent COVID-19 samples from the United States, Italy and Spain.

In germline, CDR1 is SNHLY, CDR2 FYNNEI. The V and J ends lost 5 bases and 0 bases respectively, with 10 bases between them. CDR3 length equals 14 residues. Per the authors' pipeline: Estimates of nucleated cell counts were drawn from the amplification of reference gene primers. Produced via immunoSEQ multiplex PCR; TCRdb's table is partial and in-frame only. D and trimming were read from the DNA, whereas the V and J calls and clone size are those reported in that table. Among tens of thousands of clones listed, roughly 86% were seen once. V usage is TRBV2 and J usage is TRBJ1-1; no reliable D call. The sample consisted of peripheral blood. This receptor was obtained from a woman between 50 and 59 years old with acute or convalescent COVID-19. CDR3 sequence: CASSTPSMNTEAFF. The CDR3 nucleotides read TGTGCCAGCAGTACTCCGTCTATGAACACTGAAGCTTTCTTT. Filled out from reference TRBV2 and TRBJ1-1, the complete variable domain reads EPEVTQTPSHQVTQMGQEVILRCVPISNHLYFYWYRQILGQKVEFLVSFYNNEISEKSEIFDDQFSVERPDGSNFTLKIRSTKLEDSAMYFCASSTPSMNTEAFFGQGTRLTVV.